This T cell receptor beta chain was identified during a study of blood T cell repertoires in COVID-19. Whole-study context: COVID-19 samples, acute and convalescent, were from the United States, Italy and Spain.

This table comes from immunoSEQ multiplex PCR, and its TCRdb copy is limited to in-frame clones, with some not included. This sample yields over 85,000 clones, of which around nine tenths are seen a single time; around 5.1% belongs to the top ten. Trimming cost V 1 base and J 2 bases, with 8 bases left between them. Germline V CDR1 and CDR2: MNHNS, SASEGT. The CDR3 spans 14 residues. J is TRBJ1-2 and V is TRBV6-1; the D gene is possibly TRBD1 (5 bases). The TCR sequence derives from a human donor in a cohort sampled during active COVID-19. The specimen was peripheral blood. The CDR3 nucleotides are TGTGCCAGCAGTGAAGTTGGGGGGAACTATGGCTACACCTTC. The encoded protein is CASSEVGGNYGYTF.